This T cell receptor (beta chain) is from a study of T cells in Graves' hyperthyroidism and ophthalmopathy. Study summary: Prior to any treatment, at the point of initial diagnosis, peripheral blood was collected.

Amplified TCR beta CDR3 regions came from RNA transcripts. First-round RT-PCR with HTBI primers amplified the TCR CDR3 region. TCRdb called the multiplex PCR reads again in MiXCR, with one record for every CDR3 protein. The repertoire has approximately 410,000 distinct CDR3 sequences, roughly an eighth of them found once; the top ten carry about 5%. This clonotype was counted many times. CDR1 and CDR2 (germline): GTSNPN, SVGIG (reference sequence). Trimming left V 4 bases short and J 7 bases short, with 14 bases between. The CDR3 has 12 residues. A patient was excluded if there was uncontrolled infection, other autoimmune disease, pregnancy or lactation.

The chain couples TRBV30 to TRBJ2-7; D uncertain. Sequencing was performed on blood. The receptor was derived from a woman under 30 with Graves' hyperthyroidism. The CDR3: CAWMTVPAEQYF. CDR3 nucleotides: TGTGCCTGGATGACGGTCCCGGCAGAGCAGTACTTC. The variable domain in full, with the rest retrieved from reference TRBV30 and TRBJ2-7, is SQTIHQWPATLVQPVGSPLSLECTVEGTSNPNLYWYRQAAGRGLQLLFYSVGIGQISSEVPQNLSASRPQDRQFILSSKKLLLSDSGFYLCAWMTVPAEQYFGPGTRLTVT.